What follows is one T cell receptor (beta chain) and its context. What it recognizes is unknown. Germline V gives CDR1 SGHTA, CDR2 FQGNSA. CDR3 length equals 13 residues. Trimming shortened V by 2 bases and J by 11 bases, and 15 bases separated the two germline ends. This specimen belongs to a study of shared clonotypes between healthy human individuals. Study-level results: Among non-shared clonotypes, generation probabilities were lower than among those shared by all four donors. The study generally estimated greater richness for naive than memory subsets.

CD4+ cell separation produced CD45RA+ naive and CD45RA-negative memory subsets. Once extracted for a subset, genomic DNA was divided evenly among several immunoSEQ plates. Profiling relied on immunoSEQ multiplex PCR, and the TCRdb table lists in-frame clones only, not all of them. The table records some 360,000 clones, around 67% of them present only once. The sequence was collected from a man aged 30 to 45 in good health. This chain connects TRBV7-2 to TRBJ1-1; a weak D match, TRBD1 (5 bases). Sequencing was performed on memory CD4+ T cells sorted from blood. Subset noted: CD45RA-negative fraction. The DNA of the CDR3 is TGTGCCAGCAGCTTACTCGGGACCTCGTTGGCTTTCTTT. Its translation is CASSLLGTSLAFF.